This entry lists 10 T cell receptor beta chains sequenced from one sample in a study of blood T cell repertoires in COVID-19 (dated by TCRdb to about 2020). The library was generated by the immunoSEQ multiplex PCR assay. Drawn from immuneACCESS, this table holds only the in-frame rearrangements with V and J called that TCRdb kept. Clones are partly lost; checked studies trace under half to an unresolved V gene and leave the rest unexplained. The sample table lists around 15,000 clones, roughly nine tenths of them with a count of one. Roughly 26% of the sample comes from the top ten. The sample consisted of peripheral blood. Every receptor here comes from a man aged 55 to 70 with acute or convalescent COVID-19.

CDR3 sequence (DNA): TGTGCCATCAGCGCGCCACAGCAAGGCACCTACGAGCAGTACTTC. This gives the protein CAISAPQQGTYEQYF. The rearrangement uses TRBV10-3 and TRBJ2-7; D gene uncertain. Per germline, CDR1 ENHRY and CDR2 SYGVKD. Trimming removed 6 bases from V and 2 bases from J, with 17 bases in between. The CDR3 runs 15 residues.

The V and J genes are TRBV5-1 and TRBJ2-5; the D is unclear. The CDR3 is made up of 14 amino acids. With 4 bases removed from V and 5 bases from J, the gap between germline ends came to 15 bases. Germline V lookup: CDR1 SGHRS, CDR2 YFSETQ. The DNA for the CDR3 is TGCGCCAGCAGCCACTACTCGCTTTGGGAGACCCAGTACTTC. As protein: CASSHYSLWETQYF.

This chain links TRBV6-5 with TRBJ2-3; TRBD2 matches 11 bases. CDR1 and CDR2 (germline): MNHEY, SVGAGI. The J segment lost 4 bases and the V segment lost 6 bases, leaving 6 bases of the junction unmatched. The CDR3 extends over 15 amino acids. CDR3 nucleotide sequence: TGTGCCAGCAGCGTACTAGCGGGGGAATCAGATACGCAGTATTTT. Its protein is CASSVLAGESDTQYF.

The chain has TRBV28 and TRBJ2-1; 9 nucleotides match TRBD1. The CDR3 runs 15 residues. Germline CDR1 and CDR2: MDHEN and SYDVKM. V was pared by 6 bases and J by 7 bases, with 10 bases of the junction left unmatched. The CDR3 region has the DNA TGTGCCAGCAGCGCTCCGGGACAGGGAAAGAATGAGCAGTTCTTC. This codes for CASSAPGQGKNEQFF.

This chain links TRBV11-1 with TRBJ2-7; D might be TRBD1 (6 bases). V shed 0 bases and J shed 3 bases, with 9 bases lying between them. The CDR3 contains 14 residues. CDR1 is SGHAT and CDR2 is FQDESV in the germline V gene (reference sequence). Here the CDR3 DNA reads TGTGCCAGCAGCTTAGCCGGGACAAACTACGAGCAGTACTTC. It codes for CASSLAGTNYEQYF.

The chain couples TRBV6-2 or TRBV6-3 to TRBJ1-2; 8 bases agree with TRBD1. Germline CDR1 and CDR2: MNHEY and SVGEGT. V lost 6 bases to trimming and J lost 2 bases; unmatched junction nucleotides: 11. The CDR3 runs to 16 residues. CDR3 sequence: CASSSLPGGANYGYTF. CDR3 nucleotide sequence: TGTGCCAGCAGCTCCCTCCCAGGGGGCGCGAACTATGGCTACACCTTC.

The chain is built from TRBV19 and TRBJ1-1, with TRBD1 as a possible D gene (6 bases). This CDR3 spans 13 amino acids. Trimming took off 4 bases at V and 11 bases at J, with 17 bases between the two ends. The germline CDR1 and CDR2 sequences are LNHDA and SQIVND (reference sequence). CDR3 in amino acids: CASSTNDRPVAFF. The CDR3 DNA follows: TGTGCCAGTAGTACAAACGACAGGCCCGTGGCTTTCTTT.

The gene calls are TRBV7-6 and TRBJ2-1, with D tentatively TRBD1 (6 bases). CDR3 length: 16 amino acids. The ends were cut back, 5 bases at V and 8 bases at J, with 22 bases in the middle. CDR1 and CDR2 (germline): SGHVS, FNYEAQ. The CDR3 region has the DNA TGTGCCAGCAGCCATAACCCAGGGGCGGCGGAGGATGAGCAGTTCTTC. Protein sequence: CASSHNPGAAEDEQFF.

The chain uses TRBV20-1 and TRBJ2-7; a possible D gene is TRBD2 (6 bases). The CDR3 runs 11 residues. Germline CDR1 DFQATT, CDR2 SNEGSKA (reference sequence). V shed 6 bases and J shed 10 bases, with 16 bases lying between them. CDR3 protein: CSAHTGGNQYF. CDR3 DNA: TGCAGTGCGCACACCGGAGGGAATCAGTACTTC.

The V and J genes are TRBV7-3 and TRBJ2-1; 7 positions match TRBD1. This CDR3 region has 18 residues. The ends lost 3 bases at V and 10 bases at J; junction bases unmatched: 21. Germline V gene lookup returns CDR1 SGHTA and CDR2 FQGTGA. This chain's CDR3 is CASSLGTELSLFDEEQFF. DNA for the CDR3: TGTGCCAGCAGCTTGGGGACAGAACTGAGTTTGTTCGACGAGGAGCAGTTCTTC.